This record concerns one T cell receptor (beta chain) sequence. Authors' data handling: Reference gene primer amplification yielded estimated nucleated cell counts. The protocol was immunoSEQ multiplex PCR, while the TCRdb copy is restricted to in-frame clones and leaves out a portion. V, J and clone size are taken as reported in that table, and D and trimming were inferred from the DNA itself. This table has some 63,000 clones, roughly 78% appearing once. This specimen belongs to a study of blood T cell repertoires in COVID-19. Study-wide context: Researchers got acute and convalescent COVID-19 samples from the United States, Italy and Spain. Sources were T cells, B-cell-depleted T cells, or PBMCs; the material itself was cDNA or gDNA.

Per the germline V gene, CDR1 is SGHTA and CDR2 is FQGNSA. This CDR3 contains 16 residues. V was shortened by 2 bases and J by 2 bases, with 15 bases between the two germline ends. The sequenced material came from peripheral blood. This receptor was obtained from a human donor in a cohort sampled during active COVID-19. The gene calls are TRBV7-2 and TRBJ2-5; D is perhaps TRBD2 (5 bases). CDR3 coding DNA: TGTGCCAGCAGCTTAAGGGCCCCACTAGGGCAAGAGACCCAGTACTTC. Translated: CASSLRAPLGQETQYF.